One and the same sample provided the 28 T cell receptor beta chains below, sequenced in a study of cytomegalovirus exposure and HLA in healthy donors. It was with 60 Vbeta and 13 Jbeta primers that the PCR ran. The data were produced by immunoSEQ multiplex PCR, yet TCRdb's version contains in-frame clones alone and is incomplete. The sample totals about 210,000 clones. The sample comprised PBMCs. These receptors originate from a woman aged 30 to 39 in good health and CMV-seropositive.

This chain joins TRBV5-4 and TRBJ1-2; D is undetermined. The germline CDR1 and CDR2 sequences are SGHNT and YYREEE (reference sequence). V was pared by 2 bases and J by 5 bases, with 13 bases between. The CDR3 has 14 amino acids. The CDR3 loop is CASSFSPEAYGYTF. Written as DNA, the CDR3 is TGTGCCAGCAGCTTCTCGCCCGAAGCATATGGCTACACCTTC. The full variable domain, with the rest looked up from reference TRBV5-4 and TRBJ1-2, is ETGVTQSPTHLIKTRGQQVTLRCSSQSGHNTVSWYQQALGQGPQFIFQYYREEENGRGNFPPRFSGLQFPNYSSELNVNALELDDSALYLCASSFSPEAYGYTFGSGTRLTVV.

The chain uses TRBV5-1 and TRBJ2-1, with 9 bases fitting TRBD2. With 5 bases clipped from V and 9 bases from J, the junction kept 12 bases outside the gene matches. Germline values: CDR1 SGHRS, CDR2 YFSETQ. The CDR3 sequence is 15 residues long. The DNA for the CDR3 is TGCGCCAGCAGGCCTAGCGGGGCGCGGCGGGTTGAGCAGTTCTTC. It encodes CASRPSGARRVEQFF.

The genes are TRBV6-6 and TRBJ2-7; 8 positions match TRBD1. CDR3 length: 14 residues. V was pared by 2 bases and J by 5 bases, with 5 bases of the junction left unmatched. Germline lookup yields CDR1 MNHNY and CDR2 SVGAGI (reference sequence). The CDR3 DNA reads as TGTGCCAGCAGTTACAACAGGGGGTTGGACGAGCAGTACTTC. Translation gives CASSYNRGLDEQYF.

The chain employs TRBV5-1 and TRBJ2-3, with 14 bases lining up with TRBD2. Germline CDR1 is SGHRS and CDR2 is YFSETQ. CDR3 length: 20 amino acids. Unmatched junction bases numbered 13, after V lost 2 bases and J lost 2 bases. The CDR3 is CASSLPGTSGGPSFTDTQYF. The CDR3 DNA is TGCGCCAGCAGCTTACCCGGGACTAGCGGGGGCCCGAGTTTCACAGATACGCAGTATTTT.

J is TRBJ2-7 and V is TRBV19; 9 nucleotides line up with TRBD2. Trimming at V came to 3 bases and at J to 0 bases, leaving 9 bases not matched to a gene. The CDR3 totals 17 residues. The germline gives CDR1 LNHDA, CDR2 SQIVND (reference sequence). CDR3 DNA: TGTGCCAGTAGTATTGAGAGCGGGAGGACTTACTCCTACGAGCAGTACTTC. Translating it yields CASSIESGRTYSYEQYF.

The chain is built from TRBV29-1 and TRBJ2-7; tentatively, D is TRBD1 (6 bases). Per germline, CDR1 SQVTM and CDR2 ANQGSEA. CDR3 length: 14 residues. The V end lost 0 bases, the J end lost 2 bases, and 11 bases lay between the germline ends. As DNA, the CDR3 is TGCAGCGTTGAAGAAAGGGGGAGAACCTACGAGCAGTACTTC. This sequence encodes CSVEERGRTYEQYF.

The chain has TRBV28 and TRBJ2-3; 9 bases match TRBD1. Germline trimming cut 1 base from V and 0 bases from J; bases unmatched to any gene: 2. Germline-derived CDR1 and CDR2 are MDHEN and SYDVKM. CDR3 length equals 16 residues. The CDR3 DNA reads as TGTGCCAGCAGTTTATACAGGGGGCGCAGCACAGATACGCAGTATTTT. It specifies CASSLYRGRSTDTQYF. The variable domain in full, completed from reference TRBV28 and TRBJ2-3, reads DVKVTQSSRYLVKRTGEKVFLECVQDMDHENMFWYRQDPGLGLRLIYFSYDVKMKEKGDIPEGYSVSREKKERFSLILESASTNQTSMYLCASSLYRGRSTDTQYFGPGTRLTVL.

This chain connects TRBV19 to TRBJ1-3, with unresolved D. The V end lost 7 bases, the J end lost 0 bases, and 10 bases lay between the germline ends. CDR3 length: 14 amino acids. The germline V gene encodes CDR1 LNHDA and CDR2 SQIVND (reference sequence). The CDR3 region has the DNA TGTGCCAGTAATTCCCCACACTCTGGAAACACCATATATTTT. It translates to CASNSPHSGNTIYF.

J is TRBJ2-1 and V is TRBV30; the D is unclear. From germline, CDR1 is GTSNPN and CDR2 SVGIG (reference sequence). Trimming shortened V by 2 bases and J by 15 bases, and 20 bases separated the two germline ends. This CDR3 is built from 13 residues. The CDR3 DNA sequence: TGTGCCTGGAGTCCGAGACCCCGAGAGGCCTGGTTCTTC. Translation gives CAWSPRPREAWFF.

In regard to this clone: This CDR3 is also generated by other DNA sequences in the sample. V is TRBV29-1 and J is TRBJ1-2; tentatively, D is TRBD1 (5 bases). Germline values: CDR1 SQVTM, CDR2 ANQGSEA. The CDR3 extends over 12 amino acids. V shed 2 bases and J shed 4 bases, with 8 bases lying between them. For the CDR3, the DNA is TGCAGCGTTGAACGGGGGAGCTATGGCTACACCTTC. Its protein is CSVERGSYGYTF. The whole variable domain, filled in from reference TRBV29-1 and TRBJ1-2, reads SAVISQKPSRDICQRGTSLTIQCQVDSQVTMMFWYRQQPGQSLTLIATANQGSEATYESGFVIDKFPISRPNLTFSTLTVSNMSPEDSSIYLCSVERGSYGYTFGSGTRLTVV.

J is TRBJ1-2 and V is TRBV29-1; 9 nucleotides agree with TRBD1. Germline CDR1 is SQVTM and CDR2 is ANQGSEA. Unmatched junction bases numbered 10, after V lost 3 bases and J lost 8 bases. There are 14 residues in the CDR3. CDR3 protein: CSVENFRDRVGYTF. The CDR3 coding sequence is TGCAGCGTTGAGAACTTCCGGGACAGGGTAGGCTACACCTTC.

The gene calls are TRBV19 and TRBJ2-7; 9 bases align to TRBD1. V trimming: 10 bases; J trimming: 6 bases; junction bases outside the gene matches: 10. Germline V gives CDR1 LNHDA, CDR2 SQIVND (reference sequence). The CDR3 is 13 residues long. CDR3 nucleotide sequence: TGTGCCACCCGTCGGGACAGGGCTGGCGAGCAGTACTTC. Translating gives CATRRDRAGEQYF.

V and J are TRBV5-8 and TRBJ1-5, with a possible D match to TRBD1 (6 bases). The CDR3 runs 14 residues. The germline gives CDR1 SGHTS, CDR2 YDEGEE. The V gene lost 4 bases and the J gene lost 3 bases, with 11 bases spanning the gap. The CDR3 bases are TGTGCCAGCAGCCCCACAGGGATCAATCAGCCCCAGCATTTT. Translation: CASSPTGINQPQHF.

The rearrangement joins TRBV5-1 to TRBJ2-7, with D tentatively TRBD1 (5 bases). V was cut by 0 bases and J by 1 base, with 14 bases left in between. CDR1 is SGHRS and CDR2 is YFSETQ in the germline V gene. The CDR3 runs 16 residues. Here the CDR3 DNA reads TGCGCCAGCAGCTTGGGGGTGACAGTTAGTTCCTACGAGCAGTACTTC. Protein sequence: CASSLGVTVSSYEQYF.

The V call is TRBV4-1, the J call TRBJ1-2; TRBD1 agrees at 9 bases. V shed 4 bases, J shed 8 bases, and the junction held 17 bases outside the gene matches. The CDR3 has 17 residues. Germline CDR1 and CDR2: MGHRA and YSYEKL. CDR3 sequence (DNA): TGCGCCAGCAGCCCCCGCTTTGGGGGACAGGGCGGTTGGGGCTACACCTTC. Translated: CASSPRFGGQGGWGYTF.

On this clone itself: This specimen includes other DNA sequences encoding the same CDR3. The rearrangement uses TRBV19 and TRBJ2-7, with D possibly matching TRBD1 (6 bases). The CDR3 has 13 residues. V was shortened by 6 bases and J by 2 bases, with 11 bases between the two germline ends. CDR1 is LNHDA, CDR2 SQIVND, per germline (reference sequence). The chain's CDR3 is CASSRDIPYEQYF. CDR3 in DNA: TGTGCCAGTAGCAGGGACATCCCCTACGAGCAGTACTTC. Variable domain in full (rest from reference TRBV19 and TRBJ2-7): DGGITQSPKYLFRKEGQNVTLSCEQNLNHDAMYWYRQDPGQGLRLIYYSQIVNDFQKGDIAEGYSVSREKKESFPLTVTSAQKNPTAFYLCASSRDIPYEQYFGPGTRLTVT.

The rearrangement uses TRBV9 and TRBJ2-1, with 10 bases lining up with TRBD2. The CDR3 length is 14 residues. Trimming removed 3 bases from V and 6 bases from J; junction bases left unmatched: 3. Germline assignment: CDR1 SGDLS and CDR2 YYNGEE. CDR3 sequence: CASSERTSGNEQFF. CDR3 nucleotides: TGTGCCAGCAGCGAAAGGACTAGCGGCAATGAGCAGTTCTTC.

This sequence joins TRBV7-2 and TRBJ2-7; 9 bases agree with TRBD1. Per germline, CDR1 SGHTA and CDR2 FQGNSA. The CDR3 runs 16 residues. V was pared by 5 bases and J by 4 bases, with 12 bases of the junction left unmatched. The CDR3 bases are TGTGCCAGCAGCCCCGGGGGGACAGGGTTAGCGTACGAGCAGTACTTC. Its protein is CASSPGGTGLAYEQYF.

J is TRBJ1-6 and V is TRBV5-5; D unresolved. The CDR3 is 13 residues long. Germline V gives CDR1 SGHKS, CDR2 YYEKEE (reference sequence). Trimming shortened V by 2 bases and J by 7 bases, and 7 bases separated the two germline ends. The CDR3, as DNA: TGTGCCAGCAGCTTAAGGAGCAATTCACCCCTCCACTTT. This gives the protein CASSLRSNSPLHF.

V gene TRBV6-6 combines with J gene TRBJ1-1; D possibly corresponds to TRBD1 (5 bases). V was cut by 4 bases and J by 4 bases, with 7 bases left in between. The germline gives CDR1 MNHNY, CDR2 SVGAGI (reference sequence). The CDR3 is 12 amino acids. CDR3 nucleotide sequence: TGTGCCAGCAGTTCGCAGGGCACTGAAGCTTTCTTT. It codes for CASSSQGTEAFF.

The chain employs TRBV19 and TRBJ2-6; 9 nucleotides agree with TRBD1. Germline-derived CDR1 and CDR2 are LNHDA and SQIVND (reference sequence). J was trimmed by 0 bases and V by 10 bases; bases with no gene match: 7. There are 16 residues in the CDR3. This CDR3 is CATTDRGSSGANVLTF. In nucleotides, the CDR3 is TGTGCCACCACGGACAGGGGAAGCTCTGGGGCCAACGTCCTGACTTTC.

The chain is built from TRBV4-1 and TRBJ2-3; TRBD2 aligns across 15 bases. Germline assignment: CDR1 MGHRA and CDR2 YSYEKL. The ends lost 0 bases at V and 5 bases at J; junction bases unmatched: 6. The CDR3 is 18 amino acids. The chain's CDR3 is CASSQDRKGLAGGDTQYF. CDR3 DNA sequence: TGCGCCAGCAGCCAAGATCGCAAGGGACTAGCGGGAGGAGATACGCAGTATTTT.

The CDR3 loop is CASSLAARLASTDTQYF. CDR3 nucleotides: TGCGCCAGCAGCTTGGCGGCCCGACTAGCGTCGACAGATACGCAGTATTTT. The V gene is TRBV5-1, the J gene TRBJ2-3; 8 bases align to TRBD2. CDR1 SGHRS and CDR2 YFSETQ come from the germline V gene. Trimming removed 0 bases from V and 3 bases from J; junction bases left unmatched: 9. The CDR3 runs 17 residues.

The genes are TRBV30 and TRBJ2-3; D perhaps matches TRBD2 (6 bases). Trimming took 0 bases from V and 4 from J, leaving 11 bases between them. CDR1 is GTSNPN and CDR2 is SVGIG in the germline V gene (reference sequence). This CDR3 has 14 amino acids. CDR3 amino acids: CAWSVSGASDTQYF. In nucleotides, the CDR3 is TGTGCCTGGAGTGTATCGGGAGCCTCAGATACGCAGTATTTT.

The V and J genes are TRBV5-1 and TRBJ1-4; D gene uncertain. The CDR3 totals 14 residues. CDR1 SGHRS and CDR2 YFSETQ come from the germline V gene. Trimming pared 4 bases from V and 7 bases from J, leaving 14 bases between. The CDR3: CASSPEPSSEKLFF. CDR3 nucleotides: TGCGCCAGCAGCCCCGAGCCCTCAAGTGAAAAACTGTTTTTT.

V usage is TRBV15 and J usage is TRBJ2-3; TRBD2 matches 10 bases. V shed 4 bases and J 4 bases; nucleotides not matched to a gene: 5. Germline loops: CDR1 LNHNV, CDR2 YYDKDF (reference sequence). CDR3 length: 15 residues. CDR3 DNA: TGTGCCACCAGCAAAGAAGCGGGAGGGGCAGATACGCAGTATTTT. Amino acids: CATSKEAGGADTQYF.

DNA of the CDR3: TGCGCCAGCAGCCAAAATACCGGACTAGCGGGACTCTACGAGCAGTACTTC. This gives the protein CASSQNTGLAGLYEQYF. V usage is TRBV4-1 and J usage is TRBJ2-7; TRBD2 agrees at 12 bases. The CDR3 has 17 residues. Germline V lookup: CDR1 MGHRA, CDR2 YSYEKL. V shed 2 bases and J 3 bases; nucleotides not matched to a gene: 8.

The J gene is TRBJ2-2, the V gene TRBV11-3; TRBD2 agrees at 7 bases. Germline values: CDR1 SGHNT, CDR2 YENEEA. V lost 5 bases, J lost 2 bases, and 5 bases stayed unmatched. The CDR3 runs to 15 residues. CDR3 in amino acids: CASSPIAGNTGELFF. Written as DNA, the CDR3 is TGTGCCAGCAGCCCCATAGCGGGTAACACCGGGGAGCTGTTTTTT. Based on the CDR3 plus reference TRBV11-3 and TRBJ2-2, the full variable domain is EAGVVQSPRYKIIEKKQPVAFWCNPISGHNTLYWYLQNLGQGPELLIRYENEEAVDDSQLPKDRFSAERLKGVDSTLKIQPAELGDSAVYLCASSPIAGNTGELFFGEGSRLTVL.